The clone carrying this T cell receptor beta chain was seen more than once but under ten times. The data belong to a study of regulatory T cells in long-lasting Graves disease. Study at large: It was over 5 years of antithyroid drugs, with positive TSH receptor antibodies, that meant persistent Graves' disease.

With iRepertoire HTBI primers and Arm-PCR of CDR3 regions, TCR beta libraries were built. Methods used by the authors: Identified segments across samples numbered about 56 TRBV and more than 12 TRBJ. One entry per CDR3 protein, called by TCRdb with MiXCR from the multiplex PCR reads. TCRdb assigned the V and J calls; the authors' analysis was not used. The sample consists of more than 650,000 distinct CDR3 sequences, 30% of them appearing once. Germline V gives CDR1 SNHLY, CDR2 FYNNEI. Unmatched junction bases numbered 7, after V lost 3 bases and J lost 5 bases. This CDR3 region has 16 residues. Stated time point: persistent/refractory GD, antithyroid drugs over 5 years with positive TRAb. Extracted PBMC RNA gave rise to the TCR library.

This rearrangement joins TRBV2 to TRBJ2-7; 13 bases match TRBD2. This TCR came from a female donor with Graves disease. The sequences come from peripheral blood mononuclear cells (PBMCs), collected when the disease was refractory, from a patient treated with antithyroid drugs. In DNA form, the CDR3 reads TGTGCCAGCAGTGACCTAGGACTAGCGGGAGAAGACGAGCAGTACTTC. Its translation is CASSDLGLAGEDEQYF.